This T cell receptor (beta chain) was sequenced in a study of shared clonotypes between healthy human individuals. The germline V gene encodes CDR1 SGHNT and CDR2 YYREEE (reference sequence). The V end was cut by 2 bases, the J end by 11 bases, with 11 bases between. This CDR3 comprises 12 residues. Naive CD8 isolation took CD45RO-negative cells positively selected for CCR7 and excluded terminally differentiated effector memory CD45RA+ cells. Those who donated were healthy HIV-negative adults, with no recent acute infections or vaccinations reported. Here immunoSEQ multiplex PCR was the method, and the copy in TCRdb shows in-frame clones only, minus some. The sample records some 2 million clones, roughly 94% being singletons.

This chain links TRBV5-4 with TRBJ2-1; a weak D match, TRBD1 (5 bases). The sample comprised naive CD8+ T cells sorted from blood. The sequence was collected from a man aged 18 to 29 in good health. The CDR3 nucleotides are TGTGCCAGCAGCTTTGGGGCCACCAAGCAGTTCTTC. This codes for CASSFGATKQFF.